One and the same sample provided the 11 T cell receptor beta chains below, sequenced in a study of cytomegalovirus exposure and HLA in healthy donors. PCR involved 60 Vbeta and 13 Jbeta primers. Data came from immunoSEQ multiplex PCR; TCRdb stores just in-frame clones and leaves some out. This repertoire shows roughly 190,000 clones, 81% found once; its top ten account for more than 1.5%. Sequenced: PBMCs. The receptors were sampled from a man between 18 and 29 years old in good health and CMV-seronegative.

The gene calls are TRBV19 and TRBJ2-5; the match to TRBD2 covers 8 bases. The V segment lost 3 bases and the J segment 3 bases; nucleotides outside the gene matches: 3. In germline, CDR1 is LNHDA, CDR2 SQIVND (reference sequence). The CDR3 has 14 amino acids. The CDR3 region is CASSIFSGKETQYF. The CDR3 region has the DNA TGTGCCAGTAGTATCTTTAGCGGGAAAGAGACCCAGTACTTC.

In DNA, the CDR3 is TGCAGCGTTGCCCCGGGACTAGCGGGAGGGTCTGCCACAGATACGCAGTATTTT. It encodes CSVAPGLAGGSATDTQYF. This chain joins TRBV29-1 and TRBJ2-3; 16 positions match TRBD2. After removal of 4 bases from V and 2 bases from J, the junction contained 9 bases not matched to a gene. Per the germline V gene, CDR1 is SQVTM and CDR2 is ANQGSEA. This CDR3 contains 18 residues.

The chain's CDR3 is CASSQRGLAGILSYNEQFF. The DNA for the CDR3 is TGTGCCAGCAGCCAAAGGGGGCTAGCGGGAATTCTTTCCTACAATGAGCAGTTCTTC. The chain is built from TRBV2 and TRBJ2-1, with 9 positions matching TRBD2. With V trimmed by 6 bases and J by 1 base, 16 bases remained unmatched. The length of the CDR3 is 19 residues. From germline, CDR1 is SNHLY and CDR2 FYNNEI.

CDR3 bases: TGTGCCAGCAGCCCCGGGGACAGGGCTCAAGAGACCCAGTACTTC. Protein: CASSPGDRAQETQYF. The V and J genes are TRBV7-3 and TRBJ2-5, with 9 bases lining up with TRBD1. Germline CDR1 and CDR2: SGHTA and FQGTGA. V shed 5 bases and J 2 bases; nucleotides not matched to a gene: 6. The CDR3 consists of 15 residues.

There are a few counts of this clone. This chain links TRBV4-3 with TRBJ2-6, with a possible D match to TRBD1 (7 bases). CDR1 LGHNA and CDR2 YSLEER come from the germline V gene. The CDR3 is made up of 22 amino acids. Between the trimmed V and J ends, which lost 3 bases and 0 bases, there was a span of 27 bases. Here the CDR3 DNA reads TGCGCCAGCAGCCACGCACAAACCCCGGAGGGGGACAGCAACTCTGGGGCCAACGTCCTGACTTTC. Amino acid sequence: CASSHAQTPEGDSNSGANVLTF.

This sequence joins TRBV4-3 and TRBJ1-2; a possible D gene is TRBD1 (6 bases). Germline loops: CDR1 LGHNA, CDR2 YSLEER. CDR3 length equals 13 residues. Trimming shortened V by 3 bases and J by 4 bases, and 9 bases separated the two germline ends. CDR3 sequence reads: CASSQRGTYGYTF. The DNA of the CDR3 is TGCGCCAGCAGCCAGAGGGGGACCTATGGCTACACCTTC.

The chain combines TRBV11-3 with TRBJ2-5, with 7 bases identical to TRBD1. This CDR3 spans 14 amino acids. CDR1 and CDR2 (germline): SGHNT, YENEEA. J was trimmed by 3 bases and V by 4 bases; bases with no gene match: 5. The chain's CDR3 is CASSSHRGEETQYF. The CDR3 DNA reads as TGTGCCAGCAGCTCCCACAGGGGTGAAGAGACCCAGTACTTC.

The rearrangement uses TRBV7-8 and TRBJ1-5; possible D gene TRBD1, 6 bases. Trimming shortened V by 4 bases and J by 5 bases, and 24 bases separated the two germline ends. In germline, CDR1 is SGHVS, CDR2 FQNEAQ. This CDR3 spans 18 amino acids. CDR3 region: CASSSFRTLGSGDQPQHF. The CDR3 coding sequence is TGTGCCAGCAGCTCGTTTAGGACCCTGGGTTCAGGGGATCAGCCCCAGCATTTT.

The CDR3 loop is CARSQGNYGYTF. The CDR3 bases are TGTGCCAGGAGTCAGGGGAACTATGGCTACACCTTC. The V and J genes are TRBV2 and TRBJ1-2, with D maybe TRBD1 (6 bases). Trimming took 9 bases from V and 2 from J, leaving 10 bases between them. Germline V gives CDR1 SNHLY, CDR2 FYNNEI. The length of the CDR3 is 12 residues.

Note on this clone: One end of the junction fails to match germline, which may point to a read error. This sequence joins TRBV7-7 and TRBJ2-1; D not resolved. CDR3 size: 15 residues. Germline V gene data show CDR1 as SSHAT and CDR2 as FNYEAQ (reference sequence). The DNA of the CDR3 is TGTGCTAGCAGCTCTCATTTGAGTACGAACAGTGAGCAGTTCTTC. It translates to CASSSHLSTNSEQFF.

The chain couples TRBV9 to TRBJ2-7, with D possibly matching TRBD2 (6 bases). Looked up from germline, CDR1 is SGDLS and CDR2 is YYNGEE. V gave up 0 bases and J gave up 4 bases, with 17 bases separating them. The CDR3 runs 16 residues. The CDR3 is CASSVDLRGSVYEQYF. The CDR3 DNA reads as TGTGCCAGCAGCGTAGATTTGCGGGGCTCCGTATACGAGCAGTACTTC.